The 20 T cell receptor beta chains in this list originate from one sample, sequenced in a study of CD8+CD57+ T cells in acquired aplastic anemia. Whoever was chosen for sequencing had shown CD8+CD57+ cell expansion by flow cytometry. The study profiled TCR beta VDJ and CDR3 using genomic DNA as template. TCRdb analysed the reads with MiXCR anew, one entry per CDR3 protein. The sample holds 260,000 or so distinct CDR3 sequences, 82% seen once. Sequencing was carried out using sorted CD4+, CD8+, or CD8+CD57+ T cells (not recorded which) from PBMCs. The origin of the receptors is a human donor with aplastic anemia.

A word on this clonotype: Germline is not matched at one junction end, which may reflect a read error. V and J are TRBV7-8 and TRBJ2-2, with 7 bases aligning to TRBD2. This CDR3 region has 15 residues. Looked up from germline, CDR1 is SGHVS and CDR2 is FQNEAQ. CDR3 in amino acids: CASSLAGGPDREQFF. As DNA, the CDR3 is TGTGCCAGCAGCTTAGCGGGAGGGCCCGATAGGGAGCAGTTTTTT. Based on the CDR3 plus reference TRBV7-8 and TRBJ2-2, the full variable domain is GAGVSQSPRYKVAKRGQDVALRCDPISGHVSLFWYQQALGQGPEFLTYFQNEAQLDKSGLPSDRFFAERPEGSVSTLKIQRTQQEDSAVYLCASSLAGGPDREQFFGEGSRLTVL.

Worth noting for this clonotype: The junction shows a germline mismatch at one end, possibly a read error. This rearrangement joins TRBV2 to TRBJ1-1; perhaps TRBD1 as D (5 bases). The CDR3 is 16 amino acids. CDR1 SNHLY and CDR2 FYNNEI come from the germline V gene. CDR3 in DNA: TGTGCCAGCGGAGGGGCGCCCGTCGTCTTGAACTCTGAAGCTTTATTT. This encodes CASGGAPVVLNSEALF.

Concerning this clonotype: Mismatch with germline at one junction end may stem from a read error. The chain employs TRBV9 and TRBJ2-1; D unclear. In germline, CDR1 is SGDLS, CDR2 YYNGEE. The CDR3 covers 16 residues. The CDR3 DNA follows: TGTGCCACCAGCAGAGGTTGGCAGCCCATCTACAATGAGCAGTTCTTC. It codes for CATSRGWQPIYNEQFF.

This sequence joins TRBV2 and TRBJ2-5; the D gene is possibly TRBD1 (6 bases). The CDR3 loop spans 13 amino acids. V was clipped by 4 bases and J by 2 bases, with 8 bases between them. Germline CDR1 reads SNHLY; CDR2 reads FYNNEI. The chain's CDR3 is CASSGGQQETQYF. The DNA of the CDR3 is TGTGCCAGCAGTGGGGGACAACAAGAGACCCAGTACTTC.

The J gene is TRBJ1-1, the V gene TRBV7-9, with D tentatively TRBD1 (5 bases). Trimming stripped 1 base from V and 14 bases from J, with 23 bases between. The V gene's germline CDR1 is SEHNR and CDR2 FQNEAQ (reference sequence). The CDR3 runs to 15 residues. The CDR3 loop reads CASSLVPGDLFFAFF. The CDR3 coding sequence is TGTGCCAGCAGCTTAGTACCCGGGGACCTGTTTTTTGCATTCTTT.

Concerning this clonotype: This may be a read error: a much more frequent sequence differs by one nucleotide. This rearrangement joins TRBV7-8 to TRBJ1-1; D unclear. V was cut by 1 base and J by 12 bases, with 21 bases left in between. Per the germline V gene, CDR1 is SGHVS and CDR2 is FQNEAQ. The CDR3 loop spans 15 amino acids. The CDR3 here is CASSLEGGADTQSFF. CDR3 nucleotides: TGTGCCAGCAGCTTAGAGGGAGGTGCCGATACGCAGTCTTTCTTT.

The chain's CDR3 is CASRDTGGSYEQYF. The CDR3 DNA reads TGTGCCAGCAGGGACACAGGGGGTTCCTACGAGCAGTACTTC. The chain combines TRBV10-3 with TRBJ2-7, with 8 bases aligning to TRBD1. V dropped 10 bases and J dropped 1; count of bases not matched to a gene: 9. Germline V CDR1 and CDR2: ENHRY, SYGVKD. The CDR3 length is 14 residues.

V is TRBV15 and J is TRBJ2-7, with D perhaps TRBD1 (5 bases). Germline V gives CDR1 LNHNV, CDR2 YYDKDF (reference sequence). CDR3 length: 18 amino acids. Trimming shortened V by 3 bases and J by 3 bases, and 24 bases separated the two germline ends. CDR3 sequence reads: CATSSPDPGRPRLYEQYF. In DNA, the CDR3 is TGTGCCACCAGCAGCCCCGATCCAGGGCGGCCGAGACTCTACGAGCAGTACTTC.

The rearrangement uses TRBV10-3 and TRBJ2-1; maybe TRBD1 (6 bases). The CDR3 is 14 residues long. V shed 6 bases and J shed 0 bases, with 9 bases lying between them. CDR1 and CDR2 from the germline V gene are ENHRY and SYGVKD. CDR3 in DNA: TGTGCCATCAGCCTGGACAGCTCCTACAATGAGCAGTTCTTC. It yields the protein CAISLDSSYNEQFF.

This clonotype is termed medium-sized (0.01 to 0.1%). The chain couples TRBV9 to TRBJ1-2, with unresolved D. The germline CDR1 and CDR2 sequences are SGDLS and YYNGEE. CDR3 size: 12 residues. Trimming shortened V by 3 bases and J by 8 bases, and 11 bases separated the two germline ends. The CDR3, as DNA: TGTGCCAGCAGCGCTAGTTCCCGCGGCTACACCTTC. This translates into CASSASSRGYTF.

This clonotype was recorded many times. The V gene is TRBV12-3 or TRBV12-4, the J gene TRBJ2-3; D is perhaps TRBD2 (6 bases). Trimming removed 8 bases at V and 0 bases at J, with 12 bases between. The CDR3 is made up of 14 amino acids. Here the CDR3 DNA reads TGTGCCAGCGCTCTAGCGATAAGCACAGATACGCAGTATTTT. Amino acid sequence: CASALAISTDTQYF.

Notes on this clonotype: An end of the junction differs from the germline gene, which may be a read error. The chain links TRBV7-9 to TRBJ2-3; D unclear. Germline-derived CDR1 and CDR2 are SEHNR and FQNEAQ (reference sequence). The CDR3 consists of 14 residues. The CDR3, as DNA: TGTGCCAGCAGCGTAGTCGGGCAGTCCGTCGGGCCGGATTTT. It yields the protein CASSVVGQSVGPDF. Complete variable domain (other parts from reference TRBV7-9 and TRBJ2-3): DTGVSQNPRHKITKRGQNVTFRCDPISEHNRLYWYRQTLGQGPEFLTYFQNEAQLEKSRLLSDRFSAERPKGSFSTLEIQRTEQGDSAMYLCASSVVGQSVGPDFGPGTRLTVL.

The chain couples TRBV7-8 to TRBJ2-3; possible D gene TRBD2, 5 bases. The length of the CDR3 is 15 residues. CDR1 SGHVS and CDR2 FQNEAQ come from the germline V gene. V shed 3 bases and J shed 3 bases, with 13 bases lying between them. DNA for the CDR3: TGTGCCAGCAGCTTGGACGGAGGCCGGACAGATACGCAGTATTTT. It codes for CASSLDGGRTDTQYF.

The rearrangement uses TRBV24-1 and TRBJ2-2; TRBD1 matches 7 bases. Trimming cost V 5 bases and J 1 base; bases outside gene matches: 3. Germline assignment: CDR1 KGHDR and CDR2 SFDVKD. The CDR3 extends over 15 amino acids. The CDR3 region has the DNA TGTGCCACCAGTGCCCAGGGGGTGAACACCGGGGAGCTGTTTTTT. Its protein is CATSAQGVNTGELFF.

This clonotype has at least ten counts. A much larger clone differs from this one at a single base, so this may be a read error. The gene calls are TRBV7-8 and TRBJ1-1, with a tentative D call TRBD1 (5 bases). Per germline, CDR1 SGHVS and CDR2 FQNEAQ. There are 15 residues in the CDR3. V was clipped by 4 bases and J by 7 bases, with 19 bases between them. The CDR3 loop reads CASSSGWGVGIEAFF. The DNA for the CDR3 is TGTGCCAGCAGCTCGGGATGGGGGGTAGGGATTGAAGCTTTCTTT. Complete variable domain (other parts from reference TRBV7-8 and TRBJ1-1): GAGVSQSPRYKVAKRGQDVALRCDPISGHVSLFWYQQALGQGPEFLTYFQNEAQLDKSGLPSDRFFAERPEGSVSTLKIQRTQQEDSAVYLCASSSGWGVGIEAFFGQGTRLTVV.

V is TRBV4-1 and J is TRBJ2-1; a weak D match, TRBD2 (6 bases). The V end lost 4 bases, the J end lost 10 bases, and 20 bases lay between the germline ends. Germline assignment: CDR1 MGHRA and CDR2 YSYEKL. This CDR3 has 15 residues. CDR3: CASSPLVPGVHEQFF. The CDR3 coding sequence is TGCGCCAGCAGCCCCCTTGTCCCGGGAGTCCACGAGCAGTTCTTC.

This clonotype was recorded only once. This chain links TRBV7-8 with TRBJ1-2; tentative D call: TRBD1 (5 bases). Germline lookup yields CDR1 SGHVS and CDR2 FQNEAQ. Trimming shortened V by 3 bases and J by 2 bases, and 19 bases separated the two germline ends. CDR3 length: 17 residues. The chain's CDR3 is CASSFAGGGGSNYGYTF. CDR3 DNA: TGTGCCAGCAGCTTTGCGGGGGGTGGAGGGTCAAACTATGGCTACACCTTC.

The genes are TRBV7-2 and TRBJ1-6; unclear D gene. Trimming took 0 bases from V and 15 from J, leaving 21 bases between them. From germline, CDR1 is SGHTA and CDR2 FQGNSA. The CDR3 runs to 16 residues. The CDR3 region has the DNA TGTGCCAGCAGCTTAGCCAGAGGCCCCGATACGCCGCACCTCCACTTT. As protein: CASSLARGPDTPHLHF.

This clonotype came up once. A junction boundary mismatches the germline segment, possibly from a read error. The chain uses TRBV2 and TRBJ2-1, with D perhaps matching TRBD2 (7 bases). The CDR3 contains 15 residues. CDR1 and CDR2 from the germline V gene are SNHLY and FYNNEI. The CDR3 DNA is TGTGCCAGCAGCTTGGTGGGGGGGGCGAACACTGAACCGTTCTTT. It codes for CASSLVGGANTEPFF. Looking up the rest from reference TRBV2 and TRBJ2-1 gives the full variable domain: EPEVTQTPSHQVTQMGQEVILRCVPISNHLYFYWYRQILGQKVEFLVSFYNNEISEKSEIFDDQFSVERPDGSNFTLKIRSTKLEDSAMYFCASSLVGGANTEPFFGPGTRLTVL.

The J gene is TRBJ2-5, the V gene TRBV9; TRBD1 matches 7 bases. The CDR3 sequence is 15 residues long. Trimming cost V 0 bases and J 5 bases; bases outside gene matches: 7. The germline CDR1 and CDR2 sequences are SGDLS and YYNGEE. CDR3 sequence: CASSVGNRGGETQYF. The CDR3 region has the DNA TGTGCCAGCAGCGTAGGAAACAGGGGCGGGGAGACCCAGTACTTC. The variable domain in full, with the rest retrieved from reference TRBV9 and TRBJ2-5, is DSGVTQTPKHLITATGQRVTLRCSPRSGDLSVYWYQQSLDQGLQFLIQYYNGEERAKGNILERFSAQQFPDLHSELNLSSLELGDSALYFCASSVGNRGGETQYFGPGTRLLVL.